Described below is a single T cell receptor beta chain sequence and its context. Profiling relied on immunoSEQ multiplex PCR, and the TCRdb table lists in-frame clones only, not all of them. The profile shows about 96,000 clones, 85% to 95% of them singletons. Germline CDR1 and CDR2: MNHEY and SVGAGI. V was trimmed by 2 bases and J by 7 bases, leaving 5 bases between them. The CDR3 sequence is 11 residues long. This sample was included in a study of control samples from healthy donors and cancer patients. The sample was blood. The chain employs TRBV6-5 and TRBJ1-2; D not certain. The receptor comes from a man between 18 and 35 years old in good health. The CDR3, as DNA: TGTGCCAGCAGTTACCCCGGTGGCTACACCTTC. Its protein product is CASSYPGGYTF.